This TCR beta chain came from a study of blood T cell repertoires in COVID-19. Repertoires were generated with immunoSEQ multiplex PCR, while TCRdb's copy carries only in-frame clones and drops some. The repertoire consists of fewer than 75,000 clones, with roughly 84% occurring once and the leading ten covering approximately 3.9%. Specimen: peripheral blood. The receptor comes from a man aged 65-85 years with acute or convalescent COVID-19.

The CDR3 nucleotides read TGTGCCAGCAGCACTGACGCGCCAGGGGGGAATGAAAAACTGTTTTTT. Amino acids: CASSTDAPGGNEKLFF. The gene calls are TRBV7-9 and TRBJ1-4; TRBD1 matches at 7 bases. With 5 bases clipped from V and 5 bases from J, the junction kept 11 bases outside the gene matches. This CDR3 is 16 amino acids long. Germline V lookup: CDR1 SEHNR, CDR2 FQNEAQ (reference sequence).